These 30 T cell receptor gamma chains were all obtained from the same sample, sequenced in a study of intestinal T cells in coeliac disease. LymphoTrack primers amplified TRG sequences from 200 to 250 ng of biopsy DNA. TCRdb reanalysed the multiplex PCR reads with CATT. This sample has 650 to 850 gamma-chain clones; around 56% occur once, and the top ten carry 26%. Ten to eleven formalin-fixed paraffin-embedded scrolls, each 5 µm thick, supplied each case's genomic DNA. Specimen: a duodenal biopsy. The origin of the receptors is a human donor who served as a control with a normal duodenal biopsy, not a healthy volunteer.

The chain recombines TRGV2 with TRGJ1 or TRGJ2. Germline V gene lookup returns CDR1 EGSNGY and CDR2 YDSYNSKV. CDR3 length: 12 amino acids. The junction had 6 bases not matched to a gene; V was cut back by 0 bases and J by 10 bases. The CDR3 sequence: CATWDGILKKLF. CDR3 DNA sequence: TGTGCCACCTGGGACGGGATTTTAAAGAAACTCTTT.

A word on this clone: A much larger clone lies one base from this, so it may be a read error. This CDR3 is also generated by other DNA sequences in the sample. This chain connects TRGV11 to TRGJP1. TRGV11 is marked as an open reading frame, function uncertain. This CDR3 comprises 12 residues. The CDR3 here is CACWIHGWFKIF. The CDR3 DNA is TGTGCCTGCTGGATCCATGGTTGGTTCAAAATATTT.

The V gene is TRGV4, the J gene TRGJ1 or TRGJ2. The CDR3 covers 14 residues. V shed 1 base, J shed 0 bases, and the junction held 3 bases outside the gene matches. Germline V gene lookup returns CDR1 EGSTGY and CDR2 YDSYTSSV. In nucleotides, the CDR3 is TGTGCCACCTGGGATGGCGAGAATTATTATAAGAAACTCTTT. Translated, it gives CATWDGENYYKKLF.

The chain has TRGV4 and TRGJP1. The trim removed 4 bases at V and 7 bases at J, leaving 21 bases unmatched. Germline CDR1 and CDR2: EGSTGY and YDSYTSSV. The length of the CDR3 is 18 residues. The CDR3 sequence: CATWDGPFLGAFGWFKIF. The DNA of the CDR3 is TGTGCCACCTGGGACGGGCCCTTCCTGGGGGCGTTTGGTTGGTTCAAGATATTT.

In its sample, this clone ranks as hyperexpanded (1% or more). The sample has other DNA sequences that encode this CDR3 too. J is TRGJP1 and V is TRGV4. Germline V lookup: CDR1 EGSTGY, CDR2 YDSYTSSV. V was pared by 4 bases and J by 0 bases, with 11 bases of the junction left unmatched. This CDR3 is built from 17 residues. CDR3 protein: CATWDGLPNTTGWFKIF. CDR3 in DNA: TGTGCCACCTGGGACGGGCTCCCAAATACCACTGGTTGGTTCAAGATATTT.

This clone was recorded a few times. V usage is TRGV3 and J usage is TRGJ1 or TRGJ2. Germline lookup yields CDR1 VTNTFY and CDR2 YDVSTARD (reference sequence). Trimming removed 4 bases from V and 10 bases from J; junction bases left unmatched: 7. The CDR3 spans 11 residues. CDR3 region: CATWEPPKKLF. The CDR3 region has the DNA TGTGCCACCTGGGAACCACCCAAGAAACTCTTT.

Here the CDR3 reads CACWISIGYKKLF. The DNA of the CDR3 is TGTGCCTGCTGGATTAGCATCGGATATAAGAAACTCTTT. The chain joins TRGV11 to TRGJ1 or TRGJ2. TRGV11 falls under the ORF class, with uncertain function. CDR3 length equals 13 residues. The V and J ends lost 4 bases and 7 bases, in that order; junction bases with no gene match: 7.

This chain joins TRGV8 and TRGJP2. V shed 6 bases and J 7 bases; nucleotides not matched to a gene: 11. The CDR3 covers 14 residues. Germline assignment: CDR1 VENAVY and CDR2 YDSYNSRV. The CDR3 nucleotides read TGTGCCACCTGGATTATAGTAGTTGATTGGATCAAGACGTTT. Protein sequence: CATWIIVVDWIKTF.

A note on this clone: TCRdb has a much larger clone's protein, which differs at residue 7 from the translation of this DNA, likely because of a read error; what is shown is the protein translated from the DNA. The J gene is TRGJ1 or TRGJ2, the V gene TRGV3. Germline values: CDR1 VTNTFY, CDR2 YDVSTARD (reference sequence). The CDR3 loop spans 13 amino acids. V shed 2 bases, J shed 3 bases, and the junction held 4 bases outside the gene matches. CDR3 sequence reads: CATWDTLYYKKLF. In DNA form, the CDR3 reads TGTGCCACCTGGGACACGCTTTATTATAAGAAACTCTTT.

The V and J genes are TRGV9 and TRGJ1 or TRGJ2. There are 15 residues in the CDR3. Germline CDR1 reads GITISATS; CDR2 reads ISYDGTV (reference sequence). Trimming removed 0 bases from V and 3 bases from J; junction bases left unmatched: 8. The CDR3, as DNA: TGTGCCTTGTGGGAGGTGAGTAGGTTTTATTATAAGAAACTCTTT. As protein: CALWEVSRFYYKKLF.

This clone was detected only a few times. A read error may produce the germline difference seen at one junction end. CDR3 in DNA: TGTGCCACCTTGGATTATAGTAGTGATTGGATCAAGACGTTT. It is translated as CATLDYSSDWIKTF. The chain carries TRGV8 and TRGJP2. The CDR3 runs to 14 residues. Germline assignment: CDR1 VENAVY and CDR2 YDSYNSRV.

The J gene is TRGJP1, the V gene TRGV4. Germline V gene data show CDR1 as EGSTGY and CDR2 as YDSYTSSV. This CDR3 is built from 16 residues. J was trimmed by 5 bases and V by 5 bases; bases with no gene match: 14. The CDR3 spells CATWGRGGATGWFKIF. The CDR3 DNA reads TGTGCCACCTGGGGACGGGGGGGGGCGACTGGTTGGTTCAAGATATTT.

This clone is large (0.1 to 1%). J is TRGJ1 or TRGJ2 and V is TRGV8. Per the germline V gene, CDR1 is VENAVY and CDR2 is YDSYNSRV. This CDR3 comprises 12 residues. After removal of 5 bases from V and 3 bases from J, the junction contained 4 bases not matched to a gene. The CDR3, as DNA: TGTGCCACCTGGGTCTTTTATTATAAGAAACTCTTT. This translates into CATWVFYYKKLF.

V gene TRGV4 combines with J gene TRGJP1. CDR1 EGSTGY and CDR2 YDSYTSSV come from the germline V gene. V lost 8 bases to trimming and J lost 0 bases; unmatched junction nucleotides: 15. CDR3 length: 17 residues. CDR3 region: CATLGWALYTTGWFKIF. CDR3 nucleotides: TGTGCCACCTTGGGATGGGCCTTATATACCACTGGTTGGTTCAAGATATTT.

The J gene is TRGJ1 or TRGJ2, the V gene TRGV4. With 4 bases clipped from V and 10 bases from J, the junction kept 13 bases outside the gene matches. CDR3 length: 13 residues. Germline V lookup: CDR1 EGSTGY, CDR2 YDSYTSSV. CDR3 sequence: CATWDGPIIKKLF. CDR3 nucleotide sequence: TGTGCCACCTGGGACGGCCCTATTATAAAGAAACTCTTT.

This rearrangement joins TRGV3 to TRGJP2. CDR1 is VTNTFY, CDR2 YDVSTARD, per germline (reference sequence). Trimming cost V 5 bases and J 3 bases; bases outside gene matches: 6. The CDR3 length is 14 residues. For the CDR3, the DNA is TGTGCCACCTGGGGTCAATGTAGTGATTGGATCAAGACGTTT. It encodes CATWGQCSDWIKTF.

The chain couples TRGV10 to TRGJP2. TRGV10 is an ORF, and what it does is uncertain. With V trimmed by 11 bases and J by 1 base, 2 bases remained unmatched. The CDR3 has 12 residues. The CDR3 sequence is CAAGSSDWIKTF. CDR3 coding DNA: TGTGCTGCGGGTAGTAGTGATTGGATCAAGACGTTT.

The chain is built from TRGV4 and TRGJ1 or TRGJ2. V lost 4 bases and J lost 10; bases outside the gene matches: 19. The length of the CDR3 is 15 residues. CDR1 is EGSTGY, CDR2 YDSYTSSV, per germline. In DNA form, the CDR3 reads TGTGCCACCTGGGACGGGCAGGGTCTTATTATAAAGAAACTCTTT. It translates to CATWDGQGLIIKKLF.

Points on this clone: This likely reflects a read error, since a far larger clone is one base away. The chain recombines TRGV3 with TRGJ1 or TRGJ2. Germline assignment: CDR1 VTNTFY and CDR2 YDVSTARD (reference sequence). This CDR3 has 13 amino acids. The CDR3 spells CATWDTFYYKKLF. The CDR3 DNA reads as TGTGCTACCTGGGACACGTTTTATTATAAGAAACTCTTT.

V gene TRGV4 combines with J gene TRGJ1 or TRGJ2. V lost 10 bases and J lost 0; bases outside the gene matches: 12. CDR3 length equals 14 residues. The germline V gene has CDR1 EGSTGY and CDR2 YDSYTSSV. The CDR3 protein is CATGMALNYYKKLF. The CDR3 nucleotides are TGTGCCACTGGGATGGCCCTGAATTATTATAAGAAACTCTTT.

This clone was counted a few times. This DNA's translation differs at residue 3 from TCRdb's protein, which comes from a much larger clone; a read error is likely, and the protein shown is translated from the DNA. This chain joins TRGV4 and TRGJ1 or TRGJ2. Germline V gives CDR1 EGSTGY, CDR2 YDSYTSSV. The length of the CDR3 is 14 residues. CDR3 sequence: CAPWDPPNYYKKLF. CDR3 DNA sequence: TGTGCCCCCTGGGATCCCCCGAATTATTATAAGAAACTCTTT.

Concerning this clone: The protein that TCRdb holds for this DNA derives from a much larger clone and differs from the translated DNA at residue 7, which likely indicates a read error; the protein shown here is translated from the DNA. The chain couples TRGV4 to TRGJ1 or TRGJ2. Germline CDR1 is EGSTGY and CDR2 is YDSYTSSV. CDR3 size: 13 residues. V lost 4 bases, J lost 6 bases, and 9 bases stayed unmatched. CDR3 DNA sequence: TGTGCCACCTGGGACGGGCAAGGTTATAAGAAACTCTTT. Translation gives CATWDGQGYKKLF.

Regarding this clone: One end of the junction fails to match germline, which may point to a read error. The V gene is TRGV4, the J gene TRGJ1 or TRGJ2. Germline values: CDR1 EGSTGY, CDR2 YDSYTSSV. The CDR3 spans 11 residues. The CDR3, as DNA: TGTGCCACCTGGGACGGGCCTTGGGGAGTCTTT. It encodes CATWDGPWGVF.

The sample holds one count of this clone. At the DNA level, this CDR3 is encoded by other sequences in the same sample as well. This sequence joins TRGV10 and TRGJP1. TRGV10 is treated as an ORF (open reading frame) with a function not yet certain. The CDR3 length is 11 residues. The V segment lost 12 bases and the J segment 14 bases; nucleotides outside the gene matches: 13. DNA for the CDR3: TGTGCTGCTTTGACAAGTGGTTTCAAGATATTT. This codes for CAALTSGFKIF.

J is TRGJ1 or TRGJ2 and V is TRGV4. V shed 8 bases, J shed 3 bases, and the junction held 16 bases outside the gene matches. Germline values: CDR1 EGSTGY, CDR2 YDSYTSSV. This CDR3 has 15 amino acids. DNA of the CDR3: TGTGCCACCTTGGGACGGGCAGGGTCTTATTATAAGAAACTCTTT. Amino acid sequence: CATLGRAGSYYKKLF.

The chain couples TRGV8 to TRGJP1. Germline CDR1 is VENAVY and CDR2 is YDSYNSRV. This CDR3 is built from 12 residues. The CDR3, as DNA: TGTGCACCTCGGGAATTTGGTTGGTTCAAGATATTT. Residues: CAPREFGWFKIF.

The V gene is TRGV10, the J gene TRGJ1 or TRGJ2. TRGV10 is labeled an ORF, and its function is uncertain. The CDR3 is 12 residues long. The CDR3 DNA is TGTGCCTGCGTGGGAATTTATTATAAGAAACTCTTT. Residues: CACVGIYYKKLF.

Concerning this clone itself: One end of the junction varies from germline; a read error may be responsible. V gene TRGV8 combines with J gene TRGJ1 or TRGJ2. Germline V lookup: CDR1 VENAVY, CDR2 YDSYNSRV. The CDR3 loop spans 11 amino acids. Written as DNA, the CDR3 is TGCGCCTGGGCTTCCAGAGGTAAGAAACTCTTT. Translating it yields CAWASRGKKLF.

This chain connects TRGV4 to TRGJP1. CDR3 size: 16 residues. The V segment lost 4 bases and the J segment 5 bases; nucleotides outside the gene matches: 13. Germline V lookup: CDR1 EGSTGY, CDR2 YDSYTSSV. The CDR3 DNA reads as TGTGCCACCTGGGACGGGGGGGGGCGGACTGGTTGGTTCAAGATATTT. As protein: CATWDGGGRTGWFKIF.

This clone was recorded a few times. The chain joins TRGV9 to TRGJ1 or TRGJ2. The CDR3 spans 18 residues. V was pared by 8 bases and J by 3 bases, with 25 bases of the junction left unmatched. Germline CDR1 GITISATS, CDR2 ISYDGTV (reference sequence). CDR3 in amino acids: CALLGGVPLTPFYYKKLF. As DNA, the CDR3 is TGTGCCTTGTTGGGAGGTGTCCCTTTAACCCCTTTTTATTATAAGAAACTCTTT.